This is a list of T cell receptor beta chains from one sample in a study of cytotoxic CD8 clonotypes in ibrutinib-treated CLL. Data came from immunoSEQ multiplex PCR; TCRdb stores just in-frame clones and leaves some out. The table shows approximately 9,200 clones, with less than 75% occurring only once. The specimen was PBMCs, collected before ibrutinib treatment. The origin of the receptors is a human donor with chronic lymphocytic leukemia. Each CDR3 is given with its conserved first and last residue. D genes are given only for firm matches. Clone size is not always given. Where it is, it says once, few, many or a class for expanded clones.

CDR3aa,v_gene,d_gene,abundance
CASSSGTAPYEQYF,TRBV11-3,-,few
CASSLAPGTSGGYTF,TRBV5-1,-,-
CASRGLAGPPGQFF,TRBV19,TRBD2,-
CASMREGTEAFF,TRBV6-1,-,once
CASSTGTAYGYTF,TRBV28,TRBD1,few
CASSVSTYQETQYF,TRBV9,-,-
CASSQDPGINSPLHF,TRBV4-2,-,-
CASSLGLRIRDEDNEQFF,TRBV5-1,-,few
CASSINPSAVGYTF,TRBV19,-,-
CAGGTGGGLAGVETQYF,TRBV27,-,-
CASTNPRIWSYNEQFF,TRBV11-2,-,-
CASKGGRAGVQPQHF,TRBV28,-,-
CATWWGTADGDTEAFF,TRBV6-6,-,-
CASSLYRDSSVYTF,TRBV28,TRBD1,-
CASSEMAGTSDTQYF,TRBV2,-,few
CASSLVAGPYNEQFF,TRBV5-4,TRBD2,-
CASSRMNTEAFF,TRBV7-9,-,-
CASRDGLSYEQYF,TRBV11-3,-,-
CASQQGREQFF,TRBV19,-,-
CASSEWGYTEAFF,TRBV6-1,-,-
CASILGQPGGETQYF,TRBV6-1,-,-
CASSPRPQVYGYTF,TRBV18,-,-